This entry is about one T cell receptor (beta chain). The sample holds one count of this clone. Its antigen is still unknown. No base qualities exist here, and no much larger clone lies one base off it. TCRbeta CDR3 regions were amplified from genomic DNA using the immunoSEQ Assay, a bias-controlled multiplex PCR. The study's processing was this. The number of nucleated cells in each sample was estimated from the amplification of reference gene primers within the assay. To quantify the absolute abundance of each unique TCRbeta CDR3 rearrangement, sequence reads were collapsed and filtered. For each sample, productive Simpson clonality was calculated as the square root of Simpson's diversity index over productive rearrangements. TCRdb re-hosts the immuneACCESS table, in-frame sequences only. Its copies lack some clones; in the studies checked, an unresolved V gene accounts for under half of them, and the cause for the rest is not known. V and J calls and clone size are copied from that table; D and trimming were computed from the DNA. The sample table shows 250,000 to 350,000 clones, and 80% to 95% are seen once. In total, the top ten clones hold about 2% of the sample.

These data come from a study of blood T cell repertoires in COVID-19 (dated by TCRdb to between 2020 and 2021). Study-level background: The collaborator samples originated in the United States, Italy and Spain and spanned the acute and convalescent phases of COVID-19. Deeply sampled blood TCRbeta repertoires from subjects exposed to, actively infected with, or recovered from COVID-19 were included in the dataset. Where available, HLA class I and class II types were obtained from metadata supplied by the sample provider rather than from assay-based typing. The prospective study material was composed of cDNA or gDNA derived from T cells, B-cell-depleted T cells, or PBMCs. A freely available public database, intended as a resource for researchers studying the immune response to SARS-CoV-2, is where the repertoires were released. Samples were obtained from the ongoing ImmuneRACE study (first 160 participants) and from some 1,200 subjects provided by 6 global collaborators. The sample metadata nearly always contained a de-identified subject ID, COVID-19 status, age in years and sex. Overall study results and their limits: How much clinical and demographic metadata was included differed by source and by participant, and the metadata was provided uncurated.

One collaborating source in Seattle enrolled patients during active infection and followed them longitudinally through the course of disease. The collaborating institutions used their own protocols to collect whole blood in K2EDTA tubes. For TCRbeta analysis, collaborators shipped samples as frozen whole blood, isolated PBMCs, or DNA extracted from either of those sample types. Trimmed from V: 1 base; trimmed from J: 3 bases; junction bases lacking a gene match: 10. CDR1 and CDR2 (SGHNT, YENEEA) derive from the germline V gene. Spanning cysteine to phenylalanine, the CDR3 consists of 17 amino acids. CDR3 DNA only is kept here, 51 bases in frame from base 1.

The sample consisted of peripheral blood. The chain uses TRBV11-3 and TRBJ2-5, with 8 central nucleotides matching TRBD2. This clonotype was obtained from a woman in her 30s with COVID-19, enrolled during active disease. In nucleotides, the sequence is TGTGCCAGCAGCTTAGGGTCACCGGGACTAGGGGAAGAGACCCAGTACTTC. This codes for CASSLGSPGLGEETQYF.